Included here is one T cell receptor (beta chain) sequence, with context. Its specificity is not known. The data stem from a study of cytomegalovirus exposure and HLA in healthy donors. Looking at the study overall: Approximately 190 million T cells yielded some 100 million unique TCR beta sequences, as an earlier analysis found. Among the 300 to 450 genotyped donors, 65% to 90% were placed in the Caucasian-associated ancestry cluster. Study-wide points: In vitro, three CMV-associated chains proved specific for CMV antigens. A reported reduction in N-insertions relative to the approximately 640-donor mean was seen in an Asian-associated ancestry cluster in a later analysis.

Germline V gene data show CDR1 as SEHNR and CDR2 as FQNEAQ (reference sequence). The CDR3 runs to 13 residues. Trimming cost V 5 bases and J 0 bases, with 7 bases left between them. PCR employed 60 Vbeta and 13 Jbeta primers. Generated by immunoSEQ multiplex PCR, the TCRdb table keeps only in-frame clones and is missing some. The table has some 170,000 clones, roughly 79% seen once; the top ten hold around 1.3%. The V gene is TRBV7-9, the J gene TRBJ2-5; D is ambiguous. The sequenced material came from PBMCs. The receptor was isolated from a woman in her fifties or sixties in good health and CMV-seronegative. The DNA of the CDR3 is TGTGCCAGCAGCCCCAATTACCAAGAGACCCAGTACTTC. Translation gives CASSPNYQETQYF. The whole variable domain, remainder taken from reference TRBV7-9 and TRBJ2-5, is DTGVSQNPRHKITKRGQNVTFRCDPISEHNRLYWYRQTLGQGPEFLTYFQNEAQLEKSRLLSDRFSAERPKGSFSTLEIQRTEQGDSAMYLCASSPNYQETQYFGPGTRLLVL.